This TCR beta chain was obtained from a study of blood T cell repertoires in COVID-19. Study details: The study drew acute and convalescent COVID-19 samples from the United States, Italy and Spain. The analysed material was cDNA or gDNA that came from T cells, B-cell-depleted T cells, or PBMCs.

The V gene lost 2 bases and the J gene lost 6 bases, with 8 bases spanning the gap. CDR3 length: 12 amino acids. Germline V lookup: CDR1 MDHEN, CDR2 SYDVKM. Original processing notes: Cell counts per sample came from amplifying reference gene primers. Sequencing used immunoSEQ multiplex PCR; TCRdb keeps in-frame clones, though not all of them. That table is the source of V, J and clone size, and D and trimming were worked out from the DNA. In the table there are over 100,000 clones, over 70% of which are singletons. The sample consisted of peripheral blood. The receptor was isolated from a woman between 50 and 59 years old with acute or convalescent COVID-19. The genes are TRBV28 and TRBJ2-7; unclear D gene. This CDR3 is CASSLISAEQYF. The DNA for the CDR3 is TGTGCCAGCAGTTTAATCAGCGCCGAGCAGTACTTC.